These 2 T cell receptor beta chains came from one sample sequenced in a study of CDR3 diversity in severe acne. TCRdb re-analysed the PCR reads in MiXCR, keeping a single row per CDR3 protein. The sample lists tens of thousands of distinct CDR3 sequences, around 49% seen once, with about 13% in the top ten. The sequenced material came from blood. The source of these receptors is a male donor in good health, without acne.

This chain's CDR3 is CASSEALPSYEQYF. The CDR3 region has the DNA TGTGCCAGCAGTGAAGCGCTTCCGTCCTACGAGCAGTACTTC. J is TRBJ2-7 and V is TRBV2; unclear D gene. V was pared by 0 bases and J by 1 base, with 7 bases between. This CDR3 is built from 14 residues. The V gene's germline CDR1 is SNHLY and CDR2 FYNNEI.

The chain links TRBV20-1 to TRBJ1-2; TRBD1 matches 7 bases. Trimming cost V 5 bases and J 3 bases; bases outside gene matches: 9. Germline values: CDR1 DFQATT, CDR2 SNEGSKA (reference sequence). There are 14 residues in the CDR3. In DNA, the CDR3 is TGCAGTGCTGATCCCACAGGGGCCCACTATGGCTACACCTTC. It translates to CSADPTGAHYGYTF.